The TCR beta chain described here comes from a study of CD8 T cells in Susac syndrome. Reverse transcription used roughly 0.45 to 1 ug RNA and random hexamers. Across 54 Vbeta and 13 Jbeta, TCR beta CDR3 was amplified with immunoSEQ multiplex PCR. TCRdb re-called the immunoSEQ multiplex PCR reads through MiXCR, storing one row per CDR3 protein. Counted here are about 280,000 distinct CDR3 sequences, 80% to 90% occurring once; the ten biggest clones make up approximately 0.11%. V lost 3 bases, J lost 6 bases, and 14 bases lay in between. The CDR3 is 15 amino acids. Germline V CDR1 and CDR2: MGHRA, YSYEKL.

Source material: CD8+ T cells from PBMCs. This TCR was sampled from a human donor with multiple sclerosis. The chain recombines TRBV4-1 with TRBJ2-2; D possibly corresponds to TRBD1 (6 bases). CDR3 bases: TGCGCCAGCAGCCAGCCCGGGACATCCCCCGGGGAGCTGTTTTTT. It yields the protein CASSQPGTSPGELFF.